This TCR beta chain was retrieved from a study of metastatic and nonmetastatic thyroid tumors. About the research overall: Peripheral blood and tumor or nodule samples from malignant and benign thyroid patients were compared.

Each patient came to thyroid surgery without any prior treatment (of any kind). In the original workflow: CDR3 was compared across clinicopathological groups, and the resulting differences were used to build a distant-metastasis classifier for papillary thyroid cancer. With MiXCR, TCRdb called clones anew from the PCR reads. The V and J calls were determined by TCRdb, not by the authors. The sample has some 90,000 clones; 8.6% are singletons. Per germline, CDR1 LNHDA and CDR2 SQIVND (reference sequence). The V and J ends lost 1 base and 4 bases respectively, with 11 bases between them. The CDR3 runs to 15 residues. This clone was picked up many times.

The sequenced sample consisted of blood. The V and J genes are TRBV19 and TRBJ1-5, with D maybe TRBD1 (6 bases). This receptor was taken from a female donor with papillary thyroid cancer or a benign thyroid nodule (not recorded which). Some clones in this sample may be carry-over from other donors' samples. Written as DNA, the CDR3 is TGTGCCAGTAGTATAGTTGGGGGCGGGAATCAGCCCCAGCATTTT. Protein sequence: CASSIVGGGNQPQHF.